A single sample gave rise to the 23 T cell receptor beta chains below, sequenced in a study of OX40 agonist ivuxolimab in advanced cancers. The data were produced by immunoSEQ multiplex PCR, yet TCRdb's version contains in-frame clones alone and is incomplete. The sample has 30,000 to 40,000 clones; about 89% are singletons. The sample here was CD4+ or CD8+ T cells sorted from blood, taken in a trial of the OX40 agonist ivuxolimab. Source of these receptors: an adult with an advanced solid tumor such as melanoma, head and neck, liver or kidney cancer.

The chain joins TRBV7-9 to TRBJ2-5; D gene uncertain. This CDR3 region has 14 residues. V lost 3 bases, J lost 2 bases, and 10 bases lay in between. CDR1 is SEHNR, CDR2 FQNEAQ, per germline (reference sequence). The CDR3 DNA is TGTGCCAGCAGCTTTGACTTAGAACAAGAGACCCAGTACTTC. Encoded protein: CASSFDLEQETQYF.

The rearrangement uses TRBV11-2 and TRBJ2-7, with 10 bases that match TRBD1. V lost 3 bases, J lost 4 bases, and 6 bases stayed unmatched. CDR1 is SGHAT and CDR2 is FQNNGV in the germline V gene. The CDR3 runs to 15 residues. The CDR3 spells CASSLGTGVLYEQYF. CDR3 bases: TGTGCCAGCAGCTTGGGGACAGGGGTACTATACGAGCAGTACTTC.

V usage is TRBV27 and J usage is TRBJ2-1; TRBD1 is a possible D gene (6 bases). Trimming removed 5 bases from V and 0 bases from J, with 17 bases in between. The length of the CDR3 is 17 residues. Per the germline V gene, CDR1 is MNHEY and CDR2 is SMNVEV (reference sequence). The CDR3 loop is CASSDDRLGDSYNEQFF. DNA for the CDR3: TGTGCCAGCAGTGACGACAGGCTCGGGGACTCCTACAATGAGCAGTTCTTC.

CDR3 in amino acids: CASSLAGEQYF. The CDR3 DNA reads as TGTGCCAGCAGCTTAGCAGGCGAGCAGTACTTC. The V call is TRBV5-5, the J call TRBJ2-7; D not resolved. In germline, CDR1 is SGHKS, CDR2 YYEKEE (reference sequence). V was trimmed by 2 bases and J by 6 bases, leaving 6 bases between them. This CDR3 comprises 11 residues.

The sample holds a few counts of this clone. The rearrangement links TRBV6-1 to TRBJ1-2, with 8 nucleotides matching TRBD1. V lost 4 bases, J lost 4 bases, and 8 bases stayed unmatched. The CDR3 totals 15 residues. CDR1 and CDR2 from the germline V gene are MNHNS and SASEGT. The CDR3 coding sequence is TGTGCCAGCAGTGCCCATTCGGACAGGGCCTATGGCTACACCTTC. It translates to CASSAHSDRAYGYTF.

V is TRBV19 and J is TRBJ1-6; D not resolved. Trimming cost V 1 base and J 4 bases, with 5 bases left between them. The CDR3 loop spans 14 amino acids. Looked up from germline, CDR1 is LNHDA and CDR2 is SQIVND (reference sequence). CDR3 protein: CASSIGQYNSPLHF. For the CDR3, the DNA is TGTGCCAGTAGTATAGGGCAGTATAATTCACCCCTCCACTTT.

The CDR3 sequence is CASRLTGPYEQYF. The CDR3, as DNA: TGTGCCAGCAGACTGACAGGGCCCTACGAGCAGTACTTC. The V gene is TRBV7-8, the J gene TRBJ2-7; 7 bases map to TRBD1. V trimming: 6 bases; J trimming: 2 bases; junction bases outside the gene matches: 4. This CDR3 is built from 13 residues. Germline CDR1 SGHVS, CDR2 FQNEAQ. The whole variable domain, filled in from reference TRBV7-8 and TRBJ2-7, reads GAGVSQSPRYKVAKRGQDVALRCDPISGHVSLFWYQQALGQGPEFLTYFQNEAQLDKSGLPSDRFFAERPEGSVSTLKIQRTQQEDSAVYLCASRLTGPYEQYFGPGTRLTVT.

This clone appeared a single time. The V call is TRBV19, the J call TRBJ1-1; no firm D call. Trimming stripped 2 bases from V and 4 bases from J, with 8 bases between. This CDR3 comprises 13 residues. Germline CDR1 LNHDA, CDR2 SQIVND (reference sequence). The CDR3 DNA reads as TGTGCCAGTAGTATATCGCGGGGCACTGAAGCTTTCTTT. Residues: CASSISRGTEAFF.

The J gene is TRBJ1-6, the V gene TRBV6-6; D is ambiguous. This CDR3 region has 13 residues. Trimming cost V 5 bases and J 7 bases, with 9 bases left between them. In germline, CDR1 is MNHNY, CDR2 SVGAGI (reference sequence). The CDR3 reads CASSVNENSPLHF. The DNA for the CDR3 is TGTGCCAGCAGTGTTAACGAGAATTCACCCCTCCACTTT.

This clone was recorded only once. This chain joins TRBV7-2 and TRBJ2-1, with D uncertain. The V and J ends lost 3 bases and 6 bases respectively, with 6 bases between them. The CDR3 loop spans 12 amino acids. CDR1 is SGHTA and CDR2 is FQGNSA in the germline V gene. Written as DNA, the CDR3 is TGTGCCAGCAGCTTTGTGGTCAATGAGCAGTTCTTC. Encoded protein: CASSFVVNEQFF.

This chain links TRBV14 with TRBJ2-5, with D perhaps TRBD2 (5 bases). V lost 4 bases and J 5 bases, leaving 14 bases between the germline ends. CDR3 length equals 14 residues. The germline V gene encodes CDR1 SGHDN and CDR2 FVKESK. For the CDR3, the DNA is TGTGCCAGCAGCCCTAGAGGGTTGTATGAGACCCAGTACTTC. Its translation is CASSPRGLYETQYF. Full variable domain (missing parts from reference TRBV14 and TRBJ2-5): EAGVTQFPSHSVIEKGQTVTLRCDPISGHDNLYWYRRVMGKEIKFLLHFVKESKQDESGMPNNRFLAERTGGTYSTLKVQPAELEDSGVYFCASSPRGLYETQYFGPGTRLLVL.

This rearrangement joins TRBV7-6 to TRBJ1-6; possible D gene TRBD1, 6 bases. This CDR3 is 15 amino acids long. V was pared by 1 base and J by 9 bases, with 13 bases between. CDR1 and CDR2 from the germline V gene are SGHVS and FNYEAQ. CDR3 sequence reads: CASSLGSGEGSPLHF. The CDR3 nucleotides read TGTGCCAGCAGCTTAGGATCAGGGGAAGGTTCACCCCTCCACTTT.

This clone was recorded a few times. The V and J genes are TRBV6-6 and TRBJ1-5; D gene uncertain. The CDR3 covers 12 residues. The germline gives CDR1 MNHNY, CDR2 SVGAGI (reference sequence). V gave up 6 bases and J gave up 8 bases, with 11 bases separating them. The CDR3 is CASRALVEPQHF. DNA for the CDR3: TGTGCCAGCAGGGCCCTGGTCGAGCCCCAGCATTTT.

The chain combines TRBV9 with TRBJ2-3; 8 bases fit TRBD2. The CDR3 runs to 15 residues. The germline CDR1 and CDR2 sequences are SGDLS and YYNGEE. Trimming cost V 3 bases and J 1 base; bases outside gene matches: 4. CDR3 sequence: CASSAGGAGTDTQYF. Here the CDR3 DNA reads TGTGCCAGCAGCGCCGGGGGGGCAGGCACAGATACGCAGTATTTT.

This sequence joins TRBV2 and TRBJ2-5; D tentatively reads TRBD1 or TRBD2 (5 bases each). This CDR3 spans 15 amino acids. V dropped 5 bases and J dropped 2 bases, with 15 bases sitting between them. CDR1 SNHLY and CDR2 FYNNEI come from the germline V gene. The DNA of the CDR3 is TGTGCCAGCAGTCCAATCGGATGGGGGCAAGAGACCCAGTACTTC. Protein product: CASSPIGWGQETQYF. The full variable domain, with the rest looked up from reference TRBV2 and TRBJ2-5, is EPEVTQTPSHQVTQMGQEVILRCVPISNHLYFYWYRQILGQKVEFLVSFYNNEISEKSEIFDDQFSVERPDGSNFTLKIRSTKLEDSAMYFCASSPIGWGQETQYFGPGTRLLVL.

This chain connects TRBV7-2 to TRBJ1-1, with a tentative D call TRBD1 (5 bases). The germline V gene has CDR1 SGHTA and CDR2 FQGNSA. V shed 5 bases and J shed 4 bases, with 8 bases lying between them. CDR3 size: 12 residues. CDR3: CASSPGLTEAFF. CDR3 in DNA: TGTGCCAGCAGCCCAGGGCTCACTGAAGCTTTCTTT.

This rearrangement joins TRBV4-3 to TRBJ2-7, with D possibly being TRBD2 (5 bases). The CDR3 covers 14 residues. Trimming took off 0 bases at V and 6 bases at J, with 12 bases between the two ends. Germline V lookup: CDR1 LGHNA, CDR2 YSLEER. In DNA form, the CDR3 reads TGCGCCAGCAGCCAAGATGGGCTAGCAGGCGAGCAGTACTTC. This encodes CASSQDGLAGEQYF.

The chain uses TRBV7-9 and TRBJ1-1; 11 positions match TRBD1. The trim removed 4 bases at V and 3 bases at J, leaving 1 base unmatched. The germline CDR1 and CDR2 sequences are SEHNR and FQNEAQ (reference sequence). The CDR3 runs to 14 residues. The CDR3 reads CASSWTGGDTEAFF. CDR3 nucleotides: TGTGCCAGCAGCTGGACAGGGGGCGACACTGAAGCTTTCTTT.

The V gene is TRBV5-4, the J gene TRBJ1-1; D is unclear. There are 14 residues in the CDR3. Germline V gene lookup returns CDR1 SGHNT and CDR2 YYREEE (reference sequence). The ends were cut back, 2 bases at V and 3 bases at J, with 11 bases in the middle. CDR3 nucleotides: TGTGCCAGCAGCTTATATCCCTTGGACACTGAAGCTTTCTTT. It translates to CASSLYPLDTEAFF.

This clone has just one count. The chain couples TRBV7-9 to TRBJ2-5; a weak D match, TRBD1 (5 bases). The tail of the sequence fits TRBJ2-7 better, so the J call may be wrong. CDR3 length equals 12 residues. Germline CDR1 SEHNR, CDR2 FQNEAQ (reference sequence). The CDR3 loop reads CASSDSSYEQYF. As DNA, the CDR3 is TGTGCCAGCAGCGACAGCTCCTACGAGCAGTACTTC.

The rearrangement uses TRBV10-3 and TRBJ2-3; D possibly corresponds to TRBD1 (5 bases). Germline V gene lookup returns CDR1 ENHRY and CDR2 SYGVKD. Trimming took 7 bases from V and 1 from J, leaving 12 bases between them. The CDR3 is 14 residues long. CDR3 nucleotide sequence: TGTGCCATCACTCGGACAACGCGCACAGATACGCAGTATTTT. As protein: CAITRTTRTDTQYF.

This sequence joins TRBV28 and TRBJ2-7; perhaps TRBD1 as D (6 bases). This CDR3 is 14 amino acids long. V was cut by 5 bases and J by 0 bases, with 11 bases left in between. CDR1 is MDHEN and CDR2 is SYDVKM in the germline V gene. CDR3 coding DNA: TGTGCCAGCAGTCGGACGGACAGCTCCTACGAGCAGTACTTC. This gives the protein CASSRTDSSYEQYF.

This clone was recorded once. V usage is TRBV6-1 and J usage is TRBJ1-2, with 9 bases lining up with TRBD1. Germline V lookup: CDR1 MNHNS, CDR2 SASEGT. V shed 3 bases, J shed 4 bases, and the junction held 6 bases outside the gene matches. CDR3 size: 15 residues. CDR3 DNA: TGTGCCAGCAGTGAGCCGGGACAGGGCGGCTATGGCTACACCTTC. It specifies CASSEPGQGGYGYTF.